This is a list of T cell receptor beta chains from one sample in a study of human T cells and chemical hapten exposure. TCRdb reprocessed the RACE reads with MiXCR, giving one entry per CDR3 protein. The sample shows around 99,000 distinct CDR3 sequences, roughly 9.6% of them seen only once. The sequencing used whole blood, collected in connection with sensitization to the hapten diphenylcyclopropenone (DPC). The receptors come from a man aged 40-50 years with alopecia areata. Some clones in this sample may be carry-over from other donors' samples. CDR3s include the opening cysteine and the closing phenylalanine or tryptophan. D genes are given only for firm matches. Expanded clones are given a class, and other clones once, few, many or no size at all.

v_call	d_call	clone_size	j_call	cdr3_nt	cdr3_aa
TRBV29-1	TRBD1	many	TRBJ1-4	TGCAGCGGGCAGACAGGGACTAATGAAAAACTGTTTTTT	CSGQTGTNEKLFF
TRBV29-1	-	few	TRBJ1-5	TGCAGCGCGAACGCCAGAGGGGCTAGCAATCAGCCCCAGCATTTT	CSANARGASNQPQHF
TRBV27	TRBD1	few	TRBJ1-1	TGTGCCAGTACTACACGACAGGGTGGTGAAGCTTTCTTT	CASTTRQGGEAFF
TRBV28	-	many	TRBJ1-5	TGTGCCAGCAGGTGGGGGAGCAATCAGCCCCAGCATTTT	CASRWGSNQPQHF
TRBV7-2	-	-	TRBJ1-2	TGTGCCAGCAGCCCCACACCGTCCAACTATGGCTACACCTTC	CASSPTPSNYGYTF
TRBV27	TRBD1	few	TRBJ2-7	TGTGCCAGCAGCGCGGACAGGGGCTACGAGCAGTACTTC	CASSADRGYEQYF
TRBV12-3/TRBV12-4	-	-	TRBJ1-5	TGTGCCAGCAGACCGGGGACATCCAGCAATCAGCCCCAGCATTTT	CASRPGTSSNQPQHF
TRBV3-1	TRBD1	many	TRBJ1-4	TGTGCCAGCAGCCAAAACAGGGGGCCAAGCGAAAAACTGTTTTTT	CASSQNRGPSEKLFF
TRBV10-3	-	many	TRBJ1-2	TGTGCCATCAGTGCCGACCGCCCAACTCCCGGCTATGGCTACACCTTC	CAISADRPTPGYGYTF
TRBV5-1	-	few	TRBJ1-2	TGCGCCAGCAGCCCCCGGGTCTCCTCTAACTATGGCTACACCTTC	CASSPRVSSNYGYTF
TRBV18	-	many	TRBJ2-1	TGTGCCAGCTCACCACCGTCACGGACCGGGCCCGAGCAGTTCTTC	CASSPPSRTGPEQFF
TRBV10-3	TRBD1	-	TRBJ2-5	TGTGCCATCAGTGAGGACAGGGGACAACAAGAGACCCAGTACTTC	CAISEDRGQQETQYF
TRBV7-9	-	few	TRBJ2-5	TGTGCCAGCAGCTTAGGAGGGCAGCTCCAAGAGACCCAGTACTTC	CASSLGGQLQETQYF
TRBV18	-	many	TRBJ1-1	TGTGCCAGCTCACCCCTGGGGGCTGGGGGAAGTGAAGCTTTCTTT	CASSPLGAGGSEAFF
TRBV5-1	-	few	TRBJ2-3	TGCGCCAGCAGCTTGTCCGGGGACCCTTTATTTAGCACAGATACGCAGTATTTT	CASSLSGDPLFSTDTQYF
TRBV29-1	TRBD1	many	TRBJ1-2	TGCAGCGTGCGGGACAGGGAGGACTATGGCTACACCTTC	CSVRDREDYGYTF
TRBV3-1	TRBD2	medium-sized	TRBJ2-3	TGTGCCAGCAGCCAAGAGTCCCCCACTAGCGGGAGGTGGGTCTACACAGATACGCAGTATTTT	CASSQESPTSGRWVYTDTQYF
TRBV7-9	TRBD1	few	TRBJ1-2	TGTGCCAGCAGCTCCGGACAGGGAGGTTACACCTTC	CASSSGQGGYTF
TRBV6-2/TRBV6-3	-	-	TRBJ1-3	TGTGCCAGCAGTTTCGGGCGGTCCTCTGGAAACACCATATATTTT	CASSFGRSSGNTIYF
TRBV3-1	TRBD2	few	TRBJ2-7	TGTGCCAGCAGCCACGGGACTAGCACCTCCGAGCAGTACTTC	CASSHGTSTSEQYF
TRBV6-1	TRBD2	-	TRBJ2-3	TGTGCCAGTCCGGGACTAGCGGGAGTGTTGGGAAGTACGCAGTATTTT	CASPGLAGVLGSTQYF
TRBV12-3/TRBV12-4	-	few	TRBJ1-2	TGTGCCAGCAGCACCCCGCCCGGCTACACCTTC	CASSTPPGYTF
TRBV28	-	many	TRBJ1-1	TGTGCCAGCAGTTTAGACGGTTTTACTGAAGCTTTCTTT	CASSLDGFTEAFF
TRBV9	-	-	TRBJ1-2	TGTGCCAGCAGCGCCGACCCTTCTGGGATGGTTAACTATGGCTACACCTTC	CASSADPSGMVNYGYTF
TRBV7-2	-	few	TRBJ1-3	TGTGCCAGCAGCTTAGGTCGGGCACTCTCTGGAAACACCATATATTTT	CASSLGRALSGNTIYF
TRBV12-3/TRBV12-4	-	-	TRBJ2-7	TGTGCCAGCAGTTTATCTCAAGGGGCCTTCTACGAGCAGTACTTC	CASSLSQGAFYEQYF
TRBV4-3	-	few	TRBJ1-3	TGCGCCAGCAGCCATAACAGGAACTCTGGAAACACCATATATTTT	CASSHNRNSGNTIYF
TRBV12-3/TRBV12-4	-	many	TRBJ1-1	TGTGCCAGCAGTTTAGGACAGACAAACACTGAAGCTTTCTTT	CASSLGQTNTEAFF
TRBV28	-	-	TRBJ2-7	TGTGCCAGCAGCCCCCCAGGGAGCTCCTACGAGCAGTACTTC	CASSPPGSSYEQYF
TRBV6-2/TRBV6-3	TRBD1	few	TRBJ1-1	TGTGCCAGCAGATACCATAGACAGGGAGAGACTCTTTGGAACACTGAAGCTTTCTTT	CASRYHRQGETLWNTEAFF
TRBV28	-	-	TRBJ2-5	TGTGCCAGCAGACGTCAGGATTTCCAAGAGACCCAGTACTTC	CASRRQDFQETQYF
TRBV7-8	TRBD1	-	TRBJ2-6	TGTGCCAGCGCCAGGGACAGCTCTGGGGCCAACGTCCTGACTTTC	CASARDSSGANVLTF
TRBV14	-	many	TRBJ1-2	TGTGCCAGCAGCCAAGGCCCTAACTACACCTTC	CASSQGPNYTF
TRBV29-1	-	-	TRBJ1-1	TGCAGCATAAAACGGGGGGGGCGGATAACCACTGAAGCTTTCTTT	CSIKRGGRITTEAFF
TRBV12-3/TRBV12-4	-	-	TRBJ2-5	TGTGCCAGCAGCCGCGGGGCCCTGAAAGAGACCCAGTACTTC	CASSRGALKETQYF
TRBV6-1	-	-	TRBJ1-2	TGTGCCAGCAGTGAAGCTGTACCCTATGGCTACACCTTC	CASSEAVPYGYTF
TRBV3-1	-	many	TRBJ1-1	TGTGCCAGCAGCCAAGGAAGGACTGAAGCTTTCTTT	CASSQGRTEAFF
TRBV11-3	-	few	TRBJ2-1	TGTGCCAGCAGTTTTACTTTACCGGGACACGGGATCAAAGATCGTGAGCAGTTCTTC	CASSFTLPGHGIKDREQFF
TRBV11-2	-	-	TRBJ2-7	TGTGCCAGCAGCGGGCTCCACGAGCAGTACTTC	CASSGLHEQYF
TRBV13	-	few	TRBJ1-2	TGTGCCAGCAGCCCGGGGGCGGCGAACTATGGCTACACCTTC	CASSPGAANYGYTF
TRBV6-2/TRBV6-3	TRBD2	few	TRBJ2-1	TGTGCCAGCAGTACACCGACCAGCGGGAGGAGATACAATGAGCAGTTCTTC	CASSTPTSGRRYNEQFF
TRBV28	TRBD1	many	TRBJ1-6	TGTGCCAGCAGTCGGGACAGGGGGGAATTCAGCTCCTATAATTCACCCCTCCACTTT	CASSRDRGEFSSYNSPLHF
TRBV7-2	-	-	TRBJ2-3	TGTGCCAGCAGCTCCATCGGGAGCGGCACAGATACGCAGTATTTT	CASSSIGSGTDTQYF
TRBV4-2	-	-	TRBJ2-1	TGTGCCAGCAGCCAAGACTGGCTAGGGGGCAATGAGCAGTTCTTC	CASSQDWLGGNEQFF
TRBV11-2	TRBD1	-	TRBJ2-1	TGTGCCAGCAGCTTATACCAGGGGGTTGAGCAGTTCTTC	CASSLYQGVEQFF
TRBV24-1	-	-	TRBJ1-1	TGTGCCACCAGTGATTCCCAATTAAGGGACACTGAAGCTTTCTTT	CATSDSQLRDTEAFF
TRBV7-8	-	-	TRBJ2-3	TGTGCCAGCAGCTTAGCTATTGACAGCACAGATACGCAGTATTTT	CASSLAIDSTDTQYF
TRBV7-9	-	many	TRBJ1-1	TGTGCCAGCAGCTCCTCCTTCGACGGTGAAGCTTTCTTT	CASSSSFDGEAFF
TRBV30	-	-	TRBJ1-2	TGTGCCTGGAGAATCCCTGCGGGGAAGGGTGGCTACACCTTC	CAWRIPAGKGGYTF
TRBV24-1	-	few	TRBJ2-1	TGTGCCACCAGTGATTTGCAAACAGGGAGCTATGAGCAGTTCTTC	CATSDLQTGSYEQFF
TRBV29-1	TRBD1	many	TRBJ1-1	TGCAGCGTTAATAGACAGGGGGTTAACACTGAAGCTTTCTTT	CSVNRQGVNTEAFF
TRBV20-1	-	few	TRBJ2-7	TGCAGTGCTAGAGGGGGCAGGACCCTCTCCTACGAGCAGTACTTC	CSARGGRTLSYEQYF
TRBV24-1	TRBD2	many	TRBJ2-1	TGTGCCACCAGTGAATTAGCGGGGAGCTCCTACAATGAGCAGTTCTTC	CATSELAGSSYNEQFF